The 13 T cell receptor beta chains below come from one sample, sequenced in a study of shared clonotypes between healthy human individuals. Assay: immunoSEQ multiplex PCR; the TCRdb copy retains only in-frame clones and omits some. The sample contains about 2.3 million clones, around 92% of which appear only once. The specimen was naive CD4+ T cells from PBMCs. Regarding subset: CD45RA+ positively selected. These receptors originate from a man between 18 and 35 years old in good health. Some clones in this sample may be carry-over from other donors' samples.

The chain has TRBV4-1 and TRBJ2-6, with a tentative D call TRBD1 (6 bases). Germline CDR1 and CDR2: MGHRA and YSYEKL. The CDR3 length is 17 residues. V was pared by 4 bases and J by 0 bases, with 13 bases between. CDR3 residues: CASSPTGHHSGANVLTF. The CDR3 DNA reads as TGCGCCAGCAGCCCCACAGGGCATCACTCTGGGGCCAACGTCCTGACTTTC.

The chain is built from TRBV30 and TRBJ2-2; TRBD2 matches 8 bases. Looked up from germline, CDR1 is GTSNPN and CDR2 is SVGIG (reference sequence). The length of the CDR3 is 13 residues. The CDR3 bases are TGTTCCATCGGACTAGCTAACACCGGGGAGCTGTTTTTT. Translation: CSIGLANTGELFF. The full variable domain, completed using reference TRBV30 and TRBJ2-2, is SQTIHQWPATLVQPVGSPLSLECTVEGTSNPNLYWYRQAAGRGLQLLFYSVGIGQISSEVPQNLSASRPQDRQFILSSKKLLLSDSGFYLCSIGLANTGELFFGEGSRLTVL.

The chain uses TRBV19 and TRBJ2-7; no firm D call. The CDR3 extends over 12 amino acids. V shed 3 bases and J shed 5 bases, with 8 bases lying between them. The germline V gene has CDR1 LNHDA and CDR2 SQIVND (reference sequence). The CDR3 spells CASSMRSDEQYF. For the CDR3, the DNA is TGTGCCAGTAGTATGCGAAGCGACGAGCAGTACTTC. Based on the CDR3 plus reference TRBV19 and TRBJ2-7, the full variable domain is DGGITQSPKYLFRKEGQNVTLSCEQNLNHDAMYWYRQDPGQGLRLIYYSQIVNDFQKGDIAEGYSVSREKKESFPLTVTSAQKNPTAFYLCASSMRSDEQYFGPGTRLTVT.

This CDR3 reads CASTQGGTGGSPRWETQYF. The CDR3, as DNA: TGTGCCAGCACCCAGGGGGGAACAGGGGGCTCTCCGCGGTGGGAGACCCAGTACTTC. The genes are TRBV7-2 and TRBJ2-5; 9 nucleotides agree with TRBD1. J lost 5 bases, V lost 7 bases, and 23 bases had no gene match. Germline CDR1 reads SGHTA; CDR2 reads FQGNSA. The CDR3 is 19 residues long. Full variable domain (missing parts from reference TRBV7-2 and TRBJ2-5): GAGVSQSPSNKVTEKGKDVELRCDPISGHTALYWYRQSLGQGLEFLIYFQGNSAPDKSGLPSDRFSAERTGGSVSTLTIQRTQQEDSAVYLCASTQGGTGGSPRWETQYFGPGTRLLVL.

The chain is built from TRBV5-6 and TRBJ2-1; 9 nucleotides line up with TRBD2. V lost 2 bases to trimming and J lost 4 bases; unmatched junction nucleotides: 4. The CDR3 is 15 amino acids. Germline loops: CDR1 SGHDT, CDR2 YYEEEE. The CDR3 here is CASSFYTSGYNEQFF. The CDR3 nucleotides are TGTGCCAGCAGCTTCTACACTAGCGGGTACAATGAGCAGTTCTTC.

This clone has just one count. This chain connects TRBV11-2 to TRBJ2-5, with 8 bases fitting TRBD1. Germline-derived CDR1 and CDR2 are SGHAT and FQNNGV. The V segment lost 5 bases and the J segment 4 bases; nucleotides outside the gene matches: 3. The CDR3 covers 13 residues. CDR3 loop: CASSETGAETQYF. For the CDR3, the DNA is TGTGCCAGCAGCGAGACAGGGGCAGAGACCCAGTACTTC.

The chain uses TRBV4-2 and TRBJ1-2; D is ambiguous. The germline CDR1 and CDR2 sequences are LGHNA and YNFKEQ. V lost 0 bases and J lost 1, with 6 bases in between. This CDR3 has 14 residues. CDR3 sequence (DNA): TGTGCCAGCAGCCAAGATGGAGATAACTATGGCTACACCTTC. This codes for CASSQDGDNYGYTF.

J is TRBJ2-2 and V is TRBV29-1, with D unclear. Trimming stripped 4 bases from V and 7 bases from J, with 16 bases between. CDR1 and CDR2 from the germline V gene are SQVTM and ANQGSEA. The CDR3 has 14 residues. CDR3 region: CSVVRRPMDGELFF. The CDR3 region has the DNA TGCAGCGTTGTGCGCCGGCCCATGGACGGGGAGCTGTTTTTT.

A word on this clone: Distinct nucleotide sequences in the sample also encode this CDR3. The chain links TRBV6-6 to TRBJ2-7, with unresolved D. This CDR3 comprises 12 residues. CDR1 and CDR2 (germline): MNHNY, SVGAGI (reference sequence). V was clipped by 2 bases and J by 2 bases, with 4 bases between them. Here the CDR3 reads CASSYRAYEQYF. DNA of the CDR3: TGTGCCAGCAGTTACCGTGCCTACGAGCAGTACTTC.

J is TRBJ2-1 and V is TRBV18; perhaps TRBD2 as D (5 bases). V was trimmed by 4 bases and J by 8 bases, leaving 6 bases between them. The germline CDR1 and CDR2 sequences are KGHSH and LQKENI. The CDR3 loop spans 11 amino acids. As DNA, the CDR3 is TGTGCCAGCTCACAGGGAGATGAGCAGTTCTTC. Amino acid sequence: CASSQGDEQFF.

The chain has TRBV19 and TRBJ2-1, with D maybe TRBD2 (5 bases). Trimming removed 5 bases from V and 8 bases from J, with 13 bases in between. This CDR3 is 13 amino acids long. Germline loops: CDR1 LNHDA, CDR2 SQIVND (reference sequence). The CDR3 nucleotides read TGTGCCAGTAGTCTGAGGGTCGGCGATGAGCAGTTCTTC. Translation gives CASSLRVGDEQFF.

Note on this clone: Other nucleotide sequences in the sample specify the same CDR3. This chain uses TRBV28 with TRBJ1-5, with D unclear. CDR1 is MDHEN, CDR2 SYDVKM, per germline. There are 12 residues in the CDR3. The germline V and J ends were trimmed by 3 bases and 4 bases, with 4 bases remaining between them. The CDR3 DNA sequence: TGTGCCAGCAGTTTCCGAAATCAGCCCCAGCATTTT. This gives the protein CASSFRNQPQHF.

The chain carries TRBV19 and TRBJ1-1; possible D gene TRBD1, 5 bases. Germline V lookup: CDR1 LNHDA, CDR2 SQIVND (reference sequence). This CDR3 contains 13 residues. V was shortened by 8 bases and J by 6 bases, with 16 bases between the two germline ends. Here the CDR3 DNA reads TGTGCCAGTTCCCCGGACGGGGACGCTGAAGCTTTCTTT. Protein: CASSPDGDAEAFF.